Presented here are 27 T cell receptor beta chains from one specimen sequenced in a study of blood T cell repertoires in COVID-19. This table comes from immunoSEQ multiplex PCR, and its TCRdb copy is limited to in-frame clones, with some not included. The repertoire holds approximately 170,000 clones, with around 83% as singletons. Specimen: peripheral blood. The receptor set was obtained from a woman between 70 and 85 years old with COVID-19, enrolled during active disease.

In this sample, this clone turned up a few times. The chain is built from TRBV2 and TRBJ2-3, with D possibly matching TRBD1 (6 bases). The CDR3 extends over 15 amino acids. Germline values: CDR1 SNHLY, CDR2 FYNNEI. V lost 7 bases and J lost 1, with 15 bases in between. The CDR3 loop reads CASKLARGGTDTQYF. The CDR3 DNA reads as TGTGCCAGCAAATTAGCCAGGGGAGGCACAGATACGCAGTATTTT.

This chain links TRBV9 with TRBJ2-1, with TRBD2 identical over 8 bases. The CDR3 length is 16 residues. The V segment lost 1 base and the J segment 0 bases; nucleotides outside the gene matches: 3. Looked up from germline, CDR1 is SGDLS and CDR2 is YYNGEE. The DNA for the CDR3 is TGTGCCAGCAGCGTATCAAGCGGGGGCTCCTACAATGAGCAGTTCTTC. This translates into CASSVSSGGSYNEQFF.

This rearrangement joins TRBV6-1 to TRBJ1-5; TRBD1 might be the D (6 bases). Per the germline V gene, CDR1 is MNHNS and CDR2 is SASEGT. V was pared by 3 bases and J by 0 bases, with 15 bases between. CDR3 length: 17 residues. CDR3 amino acids: CASSDRLGQISNQPQHF. CDR3 bases: TGTGCCAGCAGTGACCGCCTCGGACAGATTAGCAATCAGCCCCAGCATTTT.

This clone appeared a few times. This CDR3 reads CASSRLRQGSNQPQHF. The CDR3 DNA sequence: TGTGCCAGCTCGAGACTTAGACAGGGATCAAATCAGCCCCAGCATTTT. This rearrangement joins TRBV28 to TRBJ1-5; 7 bases fit TRBD1. Looked up from germline, CDR1 is MDHEN and CDR2 is SYDVKM. The CDR3 sequence is 16 residues long. V was clipped by 8 bases and J by 4 bases; unmatched bases: 14.

The chain combines TRBV30 with TRBJ1-1; D is possibly TRBD1 (6 bases). The CDR3 contains 13 residues. Germline-derived CDR1 and CDR2 are GTSNPN and SVGIG (reference sequence). V was pared by 0 bases and J by 6 bases, with 11 bases between. CDR3 protein: CAWSVGGPAEAFF. The CDR3 coding sequence is TGTGCCTGGAGTGTGGGGGGGCCAGCTGAAGCTTTCTTT.

The V and J genes are TRBV6-5 and TRBJ2-7; 7 bases are a match to TRBD1. Germline CDR1 reads MNHEY; CDR2 reads SVGAGI. The length of the CDR3 is 14 residues. Trimming at V came to 7 bases and at J to 5 bases, leaving 11 bases not matched to a gene. CDR3 region: CASNNLDRYDEQYF. The CDR3 bases are TGTGCCAGCAATAATTTGGACAGGTACGACGAGCAGTACTTC.

The V call is TRBV5-1, the J call TRBJ2-1; 10 positions agree with TRBD2. CDR1 and CDR2 from the germline V gene are SGHRS and YFSETQ. The CDR3 is made up of 16 amino acids. Germline trimming cut 5 bases from V and 3 bases from J; bases unmatched to any gene: 8. CDR3 DNA sequence: TGCGCCAGCAGAAAAAATTCTAGCGGGAGCTACAATGAGCAGTTCTTC. Translated: CASRKNSSGSYNEQFF.

Written as DNA, the CDR3 is TGCAGCGTTGACAGTTCGAACACCGGGGAGCTGTTTTTT. Translated, it gives CSVDSSNTGELFF. The chain uses TRBV29-1 and TRBJ2-2; D ambiguous. Trimming pared 3 bases from V and 0 bases from J, leaving 5 bases between. CDR1 and CDR2 from the germline V gene are SQVTM and ANQGSEA. CDR3 length: 13 amino acids.

This clone has only a few counts. The CDR3 region is CASSQGRLAGGRSYEQYF. CDR3 in DNA: TGCGCCAGCAGCCAAGGGAGACTAGCGGGAGGCCGCTCCTACGAGCAGTACTTC. This chain links TRBV4-1 with TRBJ2-7; TRBD2 agrees at 13 bases. V shed 1 base and J 0 bases; nucleotides not matched to a gene: 6. The CDR3 is 18 amino acids. Germline assignment: CDR1 MGHRA and CDR2 YSYEKL.

The rearrangement links TRBV6-1 to TRBJ1-6, with 7 bases identical to TRBD1. This CDR3 is 15 amino acids long. CDR1 and CDR2 from the germline V gene are MNHNS and SASEGT. The junction had 10 bases not matched to a gene; V was cut back by 7 bases and J by 7 bases. CDR3 residues: CASIPTGLTNSPLHF. The CDR3 DNA sequence: TGTGCCAGCATCCCGACAGGGCTCACGAATTCACCCCTCCACTTT.

This rearrangement joins TRBV5-4 to TRBJ2-2; 10 bases line up with TRBD2. CDR1 and CDR2 (germline): SGHNT, YYREEE (reference sequence). After removal of 6 bases from V and 6 bases from J, the junction contained 8 bases not matched to a gene. This CDR3 has 15 amino acids. As DNA, the CDR3 is TGTGCCAGCACCCTAGCGGGAGATATTTCCGGGGAGCTGTTTTTT. It translates to CASTLAGDISGELFF. Filled out from reference TRBV5-4 and TRBJ2-2, the complete variable domain reads ETGVTQSPTHLIKTRGQQVTLRCSSQSGHNTVSWYQQALGQGPQFIFQYYREEENGRGNFPPRFSGLQFPNYSSELNVNALELDDSALYLCASTLAGDISGELFFGEGSRLTVL.

V is TRBV6-1 and J is TRBJ2-3, with TRBD2 identical over 11 bases. The ends lost 4 bases at V and 2 bases at J; junction bases unmatched: 11. From germline, CDR1 is MNHNS and CDR2 SASEGT. CDR3 size: 18 residues. In DNA form, the CDR3 reads TGTGCCAGCAGTGGGGTAATAGCGGGAGGGCCGGACACAGATACGCAGTATTTT. It codes for CASSGVIAGGPDTDTQYF.

The rearrangement links TRBV5-1 to TRBJ1-1; 10 bases are a match to TRBD1. This CDR3 region has 14 residues. V lost 4 bases and J lost 5; bases outside the gene matches: 5. Germline V gene sequence: CDR1 SGHRS, CDR2 YFSETQ. The CDR3 region is CASSGDRGGTEAFF. CDR3 DNA: TGCGCCAGCAGCGGGGACAGGGGAGGAACTGAAGCTTTCTTT. Full variable domain (outside the CDR3, taken from reference TRBV5-1 and TRBJ1-1): KAGVTQTPRYLIKTRGQQVTLSCSPISGHRSVSWYQQTPGQGLQFLFEYFSETQRNKGNFPGRFSGRQFSNSRSEMNVSTLELGDSALYLCASSGDRGGTEAFFGQGTRLTVV.

CDR3 amino acids: CASSLVLTRGYNEQFF. CDR3 nucleotides: TGCGCCAGCAGCTTGGTACTAACGCGGGGCTACAATGAGCAGTTCTTC. This chain uses TRBV5-1 with TRBJ2-1; TRBD2 might be the D (6 bases). The CDR3 has 16 residues. The germline V gene has CDR1 SGHRS and CDR2 YFSETQ. V was shortened by 0 bases and J by 3 bases, with 13 bases between the two germline ends.

The gene calls are TRBV2 and TRBJ2-7, with D possibly being TRBD1 (5 bases). The germline V gene has CDR1 SNHLY and CDR2 FYNNEI. The V end lost 7 bases, the J end lost 5 bases, and 18 bases lay between the germline ends. CDR3 length: 14 residues. Here the CDR3 DNA reads TGTGCCAGCATCCTATCGATACAGGCCCACGAGCAGTACTTC. It encodes CASILSIQAHEQYF.

The CDR3 nucleotides read TGTGCCACCAGTGACCACAGAAGGAAACGGGAAGTTGGTGAGCAGTTCTTC. This sequence encodes CATSDHRRKREVGEQFF. This rearrangement joins TRBV24-1 to TRBJ2-1, with a tentative D call TRBD2 (5 bases). V was clipped by 4 bases and J by 9 bases, with 24 bases between them. This CDR3 is built from 17 residues. Germline V gene data show CDR1 as KGHDR and CDR2 as SFDVKD.

The rearrangement joins TRBV5-6 to TRBJ2-7; D ambiguous. This CDR3 comprises 14 residues. Trimming left V 2 bases short and J 0 bases short, with 9 bases between. The germline gives CDR1 SGHDT, CDR2 YYEEEE. CDR3 sequence (DNA): TGTGCCAGCAGCTTTGACACTGCCTCCTACGAGCAGTACTTC. Translating it yields CASSFDTASYEQYF.

This clone was observed at least ten times. The CDR3 DNA sequence: TGTGCCAGCAGCTTCGGTGGGCCTACGGAGCAGTACTTC. This sequence encodes CASSFGGPTEQYF. V usage is TRBV7-2 and J usage is TRBJ2-7; D gene uncertain. V gave up 3 bases and J gave up 7 bases, with 13 bases separating them. CDR1 and CDR2 (germline): SGHTA, FQGNSA. This CDR3 is built from 13 residues.

The chain employs TRBV6-4 and TRBJ2-1, with 14 bases identical to TRBD2. V shed 5 bases, J shed 7 bases, and the junction held 7 bases outside the gene matches. CDR1 MRHNA and CDR2 SNTAGT come from the germline V gene. This CDR3 contains 16 residues. The CDR3 here is CASSPTSGRAWNEQFF. In DNA, the CDR3 is TGTGCCAGCAGTCCGACTAGCGGGAGGGCCTGGAATGAGCAGTTCTTC.

The V call is TRBV6-5, the J call TRBJ1-3; the D gene is possibly TRBD1 (6 bases). The germline V gene encodes CDR1 MNHEY and CDR2 SVGAGI. Trimming removed 0 bases from V and 0 bases from J, with 9 bases in between. CDR3 length equals 16 residues. The CDR3 spells CASSYSTGHSGNTIYF. CDR3 nucleotide sequence: TGTGCCAGCAGTTACTCGACAGGACACTCTGGAAACACCATATATTTT.

Notes on this clone: The junction differs from germline at one of its ends, possibly a read error. DNA of the CDR3: TGTGCCAGTTCACCGACTAGGTCGTCCAATGAGCAGTTCTTC. It encodes CASSPTRSSNEQFF. The chain couples TRBV18 to TRBJ2-1; D perhaps matches TRBD2 (6 bases). This CDR3 region has 14 residues. Germline CDR1 reads KGHSH; CDR2 reads LQKENI.

Remarks on this clone: Other DNA sequences in the sample encode the same CDR3. The J gene is TRBJ1-5, the V gene TRBV28; TRBD1 aligns across 7 bases. CDR3 length: 14 residues. The ends lost 6 bases at V and 4 bases at J; junction bases unmatched: 6. The germline gives CDR1 MDHEN, CDR2 SYDVKM. CDR3 in amino acids: CASRSGTVNQPQHF. As DNA, the CDR3 is TGTGCCAGCAGATCCGGGACAGTAAATCAGCCCCAGCATTTT.

Note on this clone: The CDR3 end shows no conserved phenylalanine or tryptophan, and so a read error is likely. The limits of the CDR3 on the DNA are not certain, so only TCRdb's listed CDR3 is given. This sequence joins TRBV20-1 and TRBJ2-3; the table's D gene call, TRBD1, was not cross checked with the DNA. The CDR3 has 11 residues if both end residues are counted. Germline CDR1 reads DFQATT; CDR2 reads SNEGSKA (reference sequence). The CDR3 loop reads CSAYSIDRTVI.

This clone was counted a few times. The chain couples TRBV7-3 to TRBJ1-1; possible D gene TRBD1, 5 bases. This CDR3 comprises 13 residues. V lost 3 bases and J lost 1, with 6 bases in between. Germline loops: CDR1 SGHTA, CDR2 FQGTGA. The CDR3 is CASSFTGNTEAFF. DNA of the CDR3: TGTGCCAGCAGCTTTACAGGGAACACTGAAGCTTTCTTT.

This chain joins TRBV19 and TRBJ1-1; possible D gene TRBD1, 6 bases. Germline CDR1 reads LNHDA; CDR2 reads SQIVND (reference sequence). V shed 4 bases and J shed 5 bases, with 14 bases lying between them. This CDR3 spans 14 amino acids. The CDR3 DNA is TGTGCCAGTAGTACTCAGGGGAGTGGGACTGAAGCTTTCTTT. It specifies CASSTQGSGTEAFF.

The chain has TRBV7-9 and TRBJ1-2; TRBD1 agrees at 10 bases. This CDR3 region has 17 residues. From germline, CDR1 is SEHNR and CDR2 FQNEAQ (reference sequence). J was trimmed by 6 bases and V by 2 bases; bases with no gene match: 12. CDR3 loop: CASSLTPGQGRADGYTF. The CDR3 DNA sequence: TGTGCCAGCAGCTTAACTCCGGGACAGGGGAGGGCGGATGGCTACACCTTC. Combining the CDR3 with reference TRBV7-9 and TRBJ1-2 gives the whole variable domain DTGVSQNPRHKITKRGQNVTFRCDPISEHNRLYWYRQTLGQGPEFLTYFQNEAQLEKSRLLSDRFSAERPKGSFSTLEIQRTEQGDSAMYLCASSLTPGQGRADGYTFGSGTRLTVV.

This clone was seen once. J is TRBJ2-7 and V is TRBV11-2; D perhaps matches TRBD2 (5 bases). Between the trimmed V and J ends, which lost 4 bases and 3 bases, there was a span of 16 bases. Germline V CDR1 and CDR2: SGHAT, FQNNGV. The CDR3 covers 15 residues. As DNA, the CDR3 is TGTGCCAGCAGCTCCGGACGGGGAAACATCTACGAGCAGTACTTC. Protein: CASSSGRGNIYEQYF.